This record looks at one T cell receptor beta chain sequence and its context. No antigen is known for it. Here immunoSEQ multiplex PCR was the method, and the copy in TCRdb shows in-frame clones only, minus some. The sample holds roughly 500,000 clones, 90% to 97% seen once. This specimen belongs to a study of shared clonotypes between healthy human individuals. General study findings and limits: The rarefaction results pointed to incomplete sorted-subset sequencing despite large depth. Against clonotypes common to all four donors, non-shared ones had lower generation probabilities.

This CDR3 has 14 residues. Germline loops: CDR1 SNHLY, CDR2 FYNNEI. Trimming stripped 4 bases from V and 2 bases from J, with 11 bases between. The donor cohort consisted entirely of Caucasian adults residing in Nashville, Tennessee. Sequencing used naive CD4+ T cells sorted from blood. Subset specified: CD45RA+ positively selected. The source of this sequence is a woman aged 25 to 45 in good health. The chain links TRBV2 to TRBJ1-1; no definite D call. The CDR3 sequence is CASSGQPKNTEAFF. CDR3 DNA: TGTGCCAGCAGTGGACAACCTAAAAACACTGAAGCTTTCTTT.